These 27 T cell receptor beta chains share one sample of origin, sequenced in a study of immune evolution from preneoplasia to lung adenocarcinoma. The repertoire was sequenced with immunoSEQ multiplex PCR; TCRdb's copy has only in-frame clones and lacks some. The data contain 9,000 to 13,000 clones, 75% to 90% of them singletons. Sequencing input: FFPE invasive lung adenocarcinoma tissue. The receptors originated from a person aged 65-85 years with invasive lung adenocarcinoma.

The chain joins TRBV6-1 to TRBJ1-2; 11 bases line up with TRBD1. The trim removed 5 bases at V and 4 bases at J, leaving 3 bases unmatched. This CDR3 has 14 amino acids. CDR1 is MNHNS and CDR2 is SASEGT in the germline V gene. The CDR3, as DNA: TGTGCCAGCAGTAGGACAGGGGGCAGCTATGGCTACACCTTC. Amino acids: CASSRTGGSYGYTF.

The genes are TRBV5-3 and TRBJ1-3, with D possibly being TRBD1 (5 bases). TRBV5-3 falls under the ORF class, with uncertain function. V dropped 4 bases and J dropped 0 bases, with 14 bases sitting between them. This CDR3 contains 16 residues. This CDR3 is CARSNGTEDSGNTIYF. CDR3 sequence (DNA): TGTGCCAGAAGCAATGGGACGGAGGACTCTGGAAACACCATATATTTT.

The chain has TRBV9 and TRBJ2-1, with 9 bases aligning to TRBD1. From germline, CDR1 is SGDLS and CDR2 YYNGEE. The CDR3 length is 15 residues. V was clipped by 4 bases and J by 7 bases; unmatched bases: 9. The CDR3 region is CASSLGTGTGNEQFF. CDR3 nucleotide sequence: TGTGCCAGCAGCCTCGGGACAGGGACGGGAAATGAGCAGTTCTTC.

This clone was detected only a few times. This chain uses TRBV27 with TRBJ2-7; no firm D call. The CDR3 is 14 amino acids. Germline CDR1 MNHEY, CDR2 SMNVEV (reference sequence). V was trimmed by 4 bases and J by 4 bases, leaving 14 bases between them. CDR3 nucleotides: TGTGCCAGCAGTTCCTCAGGAGCCGCTTACGAGCAGTACTTC. It yields the protein CASSSSGAAYEQYF.

This clone was seen only a few times. The chain is built from TRBV14 and TRBJ2-7, with 9 nucleotides matching TRBD1. The CDR3 loop spans 16 amino acids. The germline CDR1 and CDR2 sequences are SGHDN and FVKESK. V lost 2 bases to trimming and J lost 1 base; unmatched junction nucleotides: 6. CDR3 sequence reads: CASSQYSGQGSYEQYF. In DNA, the CDR3 is TGTGCCAGCAGCCAATATTCCGGACAGGGGTCCTACGAGCAGTACTTC.

In this sample, this clone turned up once. The chain joins TRBV7-8 to TRBJ1-1, with D perhaps matching TRBD1 (6 bases). The V gene's germline CDR1 is SGHVS and CDR2 FQNEAQ. Trimming pared 5 bases from V and 10 bases from J, leaving 20 bases between. The CDR3 totals 14 residues. The CDR3 DNA is TGTGCCAGCAGCGCTCGGACAGACCTGAGGATAGCTTTCTTT. Translating gives CASSARTDLRIAFF.

The chain links TRBV6-4 to TRBJ1-4; D may be TRBD1 (5 bases). The V and J ends lost 8 bases and 8 bases respectively, with 18 bases between them. The CDR3 extends over 14 amino acids. Germline CDR1 MRHNA, CDR2 SNTAGT. The CDR3 sequence is CASVTDQGEEKLFF. CDR3 DNA sequence: TGTGCCAGCGTCACAGATCAAGGGGAAGAAAAACTGTTTTTT.

The chain is built from TRBV11-2 and TRBJ1-4; TRBD1 might be the D (6 bases). Deletions cut 1 base from V and 8 bases from J, with 8 bases between. The CDR3 runs to 13 residues. Germline-derived CDR1 and CDR2 are SGHAT and FQNNGV. The CDR3 nucleotides are TGTGCCAGCAGCTTAGGGGACAAAGAAAAACTGTTTTTT. As protein: CASSLGDKEKLFF.

V gene TRBV2 combines with J gene TRBJ1-1; 7 bases align to TRBD1. Per germline, CDR1 SNHLY and CDR2 FYNNEI. Trimming at V came to 6 bases and at J to 8 bases, leaving 6 bases not matched to a gene. The CDR3 extends over 12 amino acids. CDR3 sequence: CASRPDRLEAFF. CDR3 nucleotide sequence: TGTGCCAGCAGACCGGACAGGCTCGAAGCTTTCTTT.

CDR3 loop: CASSQDIQVEQFF. CDR3 in DNA: TGCGCCAGCAGCCAAGATATCCAGGTTGAGCAGTTCTTC. This chain links TRBV4-1 with TRBJ2-1; D is unclear. In germline, CDR1 is MGHRA, CDR2 YSYEKL. The CDR3 is 13 residues long. The V gene lost 0 bases and the J gene lost 9 bases, with 9 bases spanning the gap.

The V gene is TRBV29-1, the J gene TRBJ1-1; 11 bases fit TRBD1. CDR1 is SQVTM, CDR2 ANQGSEA, per germline. J gave up 5 bases and V 8 bases, and 7 bases lay outside the gene matches. CDR3 size: 13 residues. CDR3 DNA: TGCAGCTTCGGACAGGGGGCAAAGACTGAAGCTTTCTTT. Translating gives CSFGQGAKTEAFF. Full variable domain (outside the CDR3, taken from reference TRBV29-1 and TRBJ1-1): SAVISQKPSRDICQRGTSLTIQCQVDSQVTMMFWYRQQPGQSLTLIATANQGSEATYESGFVIDKFPISRPNLTFSTLTVSNMSPEDSSIYLCSFGQGAKTEAFFGQGTRLTVV.

V is TRBV18 and J is TRBJ1-1, with D possibly being TRBD1 (6 bases). The CDR3 runs 13 residues. Germline V gene data show CDR1 as KGHSH and CDR2 as LQKENI. V was pared by 1 base and J by 6 bases, with 9 bases between. Written as DNA, the CDR3 is TGTGCCAGCTCACCACGTACAGGGTCTGAAGCTTTCTTT. It yields the protein CASSPRTGSEAFF.

The chain carries TRBV5-1 and TRBJ2-3, with TRBD1 as a possible D gene (5 bases). The CDR3 runs to 12 residues. Germline V gene lookup returns CDR1 SGHRS and CDR2 YFSETQ. V was cut by 4 bases and J by 7 bases, with 10 bases left in between. CDR3 nucleotide sequence: TGCGCCAGCAGCGCAGGGTTAAATACGCAGTATTTT. Protein product: CASSAGLNTQYF.

The genes are TRBV6-1 and TRBJ2-2; no clear D. V lost 2 bases and J lost 4, with 5 bases in between. CDR1 MNHNS and CDR2 SASEGT come from the germline V gene. The CDR3 loop spans 13 amino acids. CDR3 nucleotides: TGTGCCAGCAGTGAAAGATCCACCGGGGAGCTGTTTTTT. Amino acid sequence: CASSERSTGELFF.

The CDR3 DNA follows: TGTGCCAGCAGCGTAGACAACACCGGGGAGCTGTTTTTT. It codes for CASSVDNTGELFF. The V gene is TRBV9, the J gene TRBJ2-2; D is undetermined. The CDR3 is 13 amino acids. Germline CDR1 reads SGDLS; CDR2 reads YYNGEE. V lost 0 bases and J 2 bases, leaving 2 bases between the germline ends.

The chain is built from TRBV7-2 and TRBJ2-1, with D unclear. V dropped 3 bases and J dropped 5 bases, with 2 bases sitting between them. Germline-derived CDR1 and CDR2 are SGHTA and FQGNSA. The CDR3 spans 11 residues. The CDR3 is CASSLHNEQFF. The CDR3, as DNA: TGTGCCAGCAGCTTGCACAATGAGCAGTTCTTC. Filled out from reference TRBV7-2 and TRBJ2-1, the complete variable domain reads GAGVSQSPSNKVTEKGKDVELRCDPISGHTALYWYRQSLGQGLEFLIYFQGNSAPDKSGLPSDRFSAERTGGSVSTLTIQRTQQEDSAVYLCASSLHNEQFFGPGTRLTVL.

The J gene is TRBJ1-5, the V gene TRBV6-5, with TRBD1 matching over 8 bases. Germline V gives CDR1 MNHEY, CDR2 SVGAGI. The trim removed 5 bases at V and 6 bases at J, leaving 6 bases unmatched. This CDR3 contains 14 residues. The CDR3 reads CASSLTGAGQPQHF. CDR3 DNA sequence: TGTGCCAGCAGTCTGACAGGGGCGGGTCAGCCCCAGCATTTT.

The chain is built from TRBV2 and TRBJ1-2, with 9 nucleotides matching TRBD1. Germline assignment: CDR1 SNHLY and CDR2 FYNNEI. This CDR3 contains 14 residues. V gave up 7 bases and J gave up 5 bases; unmatched junction bases: 8. The CDR3 loop reads CASTPGQGDYGYTF. CDR3 in DNA: TGTGCCAGCACCCCGGGACAGGGAGATTATGGCTACACCTTC.

The CDR3 protein is CASLIWEQYF. CDR3 coding DNA: TGTGCCAGCTTGATATGGGAGCAGTACTTC. The chain employs TRBV6-4 and TRBJ2-7; no clear D gene. This CDR3 has 10 residues. Per germline, CDR1 MRHNA and CDR2 SNTAGT. Trimming cost V 8 bases and J 7 bases, with 9 bases left between them.

V and J are TRBV28 and TRBJ1-3; maybe TRBD1 (5 bases). Trimming left V 5 bases short and J 0 bases short, with 11 bases between. The CDR3 has 15 residues. CDR1 is MDHEN and CDR2 is SYDVKM in the germline V gene. The CDR3 spells CASSLGGNSGNTIYF. CDR3 DNA: TGTGCCAGCAGTCTCGGGGGAAACTCTGGAAACACCATATATTTT.

The V call is TRBV5-5, the J call TRBJ2-3, with D maybe TRBD1 (7 bases). CDR3 length: 15 amino acids. Germline V gene data show CDR1 as SGHKS and CDR2 as YYEKEE (reference sequence). The V gene lost 4 bases and the J gene lost 1 base, with 13 bases spanning the gap. The CDR3 reads CASSRGTDGTDTQYF. CDR3 coding DNA: TGTGCCAGCAGCCGGGGGACAGACGGCACAGATACGCAGTATTTT.

The CDR3 region has the DNA TGTGCCAGCAGCTTAGGTCAGGCGGGCACTGAAGCTTTCTTT. Translated, it gives CASSLGQAGTEAFF. The rearrangement links TRBV7-9 to TRBJ1-1, with D uncertain. The CDR3 has 14 amino acids. The V and J ends lost 1 base and 4 bases respectively, with 10 bases between them. Germline-derived CDR1 and CDR2 are SEHNR and FQNEAQ (reference sequence).

This chain links TRBV5-1 with TRBJ1-4; 11 positions match TRBD1. The CDR3 has 14 amino acids. Germline V lookup: CDR1 SGHRS, CDR2 YFSETQ. V was pared by 5 bases and J by 8 bases, with 5 bases of the junction left unmatched. The CDR3 region has the DNA TGCGCCAGCAGATCCGGGACAGGGGGGGAAAAACTGTTTTTT. Protein product: CASRSGTGGEKLFF.

V gene TRBV10-2 combines with J gene TRBJ1-2; D is unresolved. CDR3 size: 13 residues. Trimming took off 3 bases at V and 4 bases at J, with 9 bases between the two ends. The germline V gene encodes CDR1 WSHSY and CDR2 SAAADI. The DNA of the CDR3 is TGCGCCAGCAGTGACGGTTACTCCTATGGCTACACCTTC. It yields the protein CASSDGYSYGYTF.

The chain employs TRBV28 and TRBJ1-5; TRBD1 might be the D (5 bases). CDR3 length equals 16 residues. V was cut by 4 bases and J by 0 bases, with 13 bases left in between. CDR1 and CDR2 from the germline V gene are MDHEN and SYDVKM. The CDR3 loop reads CASSYRGSVSNQPQHF. In DNA, the CDR3 is TGTGCCAGCAGTTATAGGGGCTCAGTTAGCAATCAGCCCCAGCATTTT.

The chain carries TRBV5-4 and TRBJ1-2, with D maybe TRBD1 (5 bases). This CDR3 has 11 amino acids. Germline CDR1 reads SGHNT; CDR2 reads YYREEE (reference sequence). V lost 4 bases and J lost 7, with 8 bases in between. The CDR3 is CASSGALGYTF. In DNA form, the CDR3 reads TGTGCCAGCAGCGGGGCGCTTGGCTACACCTTC.

This clone came up once. The CDR3 DNA follows: TGTGCCAGCAGTGAAGTAGGGACAGGGAAAAACATTCAGTACTTC. Its protein is CASSEVGTGKNIQYF. This chain joins TRBV2 and TRBJ2-4, with 9 positions matching TRBD1. Trimming took 1 base from V and 4 from J; bases not matched to a gene: 2. Germline assignment: CDR1 SNHLY and CDR2 FYNNEI. The CDR3 is 15 residues long. The whole variable domain, filled in from reference TRBV2 and TRBJ2-4, reads EPEVTQTPSHQVTQMGQEVILRCVPISNHLYFYWYRQILGQKVEFLVSFYNNEISEKSEIFDDQFSVERPDGSNFTLKIRSTKLEDSAMYFCASSEVGTGKNIQYFGAGTRLSVL.